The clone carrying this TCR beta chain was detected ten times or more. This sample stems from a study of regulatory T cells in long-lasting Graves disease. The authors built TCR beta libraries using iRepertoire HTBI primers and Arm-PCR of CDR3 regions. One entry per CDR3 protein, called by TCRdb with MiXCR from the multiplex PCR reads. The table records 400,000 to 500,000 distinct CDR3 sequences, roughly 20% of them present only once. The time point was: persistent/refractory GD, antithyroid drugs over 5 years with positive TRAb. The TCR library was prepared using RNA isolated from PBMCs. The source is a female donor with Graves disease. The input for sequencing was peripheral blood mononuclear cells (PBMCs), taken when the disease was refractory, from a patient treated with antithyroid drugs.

The CDR3 bases are TGTGCCAGTAGTTTCCGGGACGGGCCCTACGAGCAGTACTTC. Translating it yields CASSFRDGPYEQYF. The chain is built from TRBV19 and TRBJ2-7, with D possibly being TRBD1 or TRBD2 (5 bases each). The germline V and J ends were trimmed by 5 bases and 2 bases, with 13 bases remaining between them. The CDR3 covers 14 residues. Per the germline V gene, CDR1 is LNHDA and CDR2 is SQIVND (reference sequence).